The 8 T cell receptor beta chains given below trace back to one sample, sequenced in a study of cytomegalovirus exposure and HLA in healthy donors. The repertoire was sequenced with immunoSEQ multiplex PCR; TCRdb's copy has only in-frame clones and lacks some. The sample gives 130,000 to 150,000 clones, about nine tenths of which show up once; about 6.7% is in the top ten. The sequenced sample was PBMCs. These receptors all come from a woman under 40 in good health and CMV-seropositive.

The chain is built from TRBV5-4 and TRBJ2-7, with a possible D match to TRBD2 (6 bases). V was pared by 5 bases and J by 0 bases, with 15 bases between. Germline CDR1 is SGHNT and CDR2 is YYREEE (reference sequence). CDR3 length: 15 amino acids. The CDR3 DNA is TGTGCCAGCAGTCGACCGGGAGCCAGCTCCTACGAGCAGTACTTC. This codes for CASSRPGASSYEQYF.

The chain is built from TRBV2 and TRBJ2-2; 12 bases line up with TRBD2. CDR3 size: 16 residues. With 5 bases clipped from V and 4 bases from J, the junction kept 5 bases outside the gene matches. In germline, CDR1 is SNHLY, CDR2 FYNNEI. The DNA for the CDR3 is TGTGCCAGCAGTACCCTAGCGGGAGGGCCCACCGGGGAGCTGTTTTTT. It translates to CASSTLAGGPTGELFF.

The chain is built from TRBV5-1 and TRBJ1-1; no clear D gene. Trimming stripped 4 bases from V and 1 base from J, with 14 bases between. CDR1 SGHRS and CDR2 YFSETQ come from the germline V gene. The CDR3 length is 15 residues. CDR3 sequence: CASSRGTAENTEAFF. The CDR3 nucleotides are TGCGCCAGCAGCCGGGGAACGGCAGAGAACACTGAAGCTTTCTTT. The full variable domain, in which reference TRBV5-1 and TRBJ1-1 provide the parts outside the CDR3, is KAGVTQTPRYLIKTRGQQVTLSCSPISGHRSVSWYQQTPGQGLQFLFEYFSETQRNKGNFPGRFSGRQFSNSRSEMNVSTLELGDSALYLCASSRGTAENTEAFFGQGTRLTVV.

This chain links TRBV28 with TRBJ2-5; D might be TRBD1 (6 bases). The CDR3 consists of 16 residues. V lost 2 bases to trimming and J lost 2 bases, with 15 bases between them. Per germline, CDR1 MDHEN and CDR2 SYDVKM. The CDR3 DNA reads as TGTGCCAGCAGTTTACTCGCCACAGGGCCGCAAGAGACCCAGTACTTC. It codes for CASSLLATGPQETQYF.

V usage is TRBV5-1 and J usage is TRBJ1-1; D is unresolved. Germline CDR1 reads SGHRS; CDR2 reads YFSETQ. This CDR3 comprises 12 residues. V lost 4 bases and J lost 9, with 13 bases in between. CDR3 nucleotides: TGCGCCAGCAGCAACCCGCCCGGGAAAGCTTTCTTT. The encoded protein is CASSNPPGKAFF.

The sample holds one count of this clone. This chain uses TRBV19 with TRBJ1-5; a possible D gene is TRBD1 (6 bases). Germline CDR1 LNHDA, CDR2 SQIVND (reference sequence). V was pared by 7 bases and J by 0 bases, with 19 bases between. The CDR3 is made up of 17 amino acids. The CDR3 region is CASTGARGTYSNQPQHF. In DNA, the CDR3 is TGTGCCAGTACAGGGGCCCGAGGGACCTATAGCAATCAGCCCCAGCATTTT.

In its sample, this clone was seen a few times. DNA for the CDR3: TGTGCCAGAAACAGGGTCCATGGCTACACCTTC. Its translation: CARNRVHGYTF. The chain uses TRBV14 and TRBJ1-2; D possibly corresponds to TRBD1 (6 bases). CDR1 and CDR2 (germline): SGHDN, FVKESK. Trimming pared 9 bases from V and 6 bases from J, leaving 11 bases between. CDR3 length: 11 amino acids.

This clone was found once. The genes are TRBV9 and TRBJ2-7, with TRBD2 matching over 8 bases. V trimming: 0 bases; J trimming: 6 bases; junction bases outside the gene matches: 11. The CDR3 runs 16 residues. Germline values: CDR1 SGDLS, CDR2 YYNGEE. The CDR3 here is CASSVGPGTRGLEQYF. The CDR3 DNA reads as TGTGCCAGCAGCGTAGGGCCCGGGACTAGAGGCCTCGAGCAGTACTTC. The complete variable domain, with remaining parts taken from reference TRBV9 and TRBJ2-7, reads DSGVTQTPKHLITATGQRVTLRCSPRSGDLSVYWYQQSLDQGLQFLIQYYNGEERAKGNILERFSAQQFPDLHSELNLSSLELGDSALYFCASSVGPGTRGLEQYFGPGTRLTVT.